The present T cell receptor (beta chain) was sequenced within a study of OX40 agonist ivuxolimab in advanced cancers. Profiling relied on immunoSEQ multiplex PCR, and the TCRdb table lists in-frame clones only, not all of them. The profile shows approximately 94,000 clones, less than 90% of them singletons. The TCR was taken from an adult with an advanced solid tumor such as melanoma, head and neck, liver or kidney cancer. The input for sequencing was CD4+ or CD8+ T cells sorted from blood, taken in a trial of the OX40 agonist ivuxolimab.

In DNA form, the CDR3 reads TGTGCCAGCAGCTCGCGGGGCCGCACAGATACGCAGTATTTT. As protein: CASSSRGRTDTQYF. The chain links TRBV28 to TRBJ2-3; perhaps TRBD2 as D (6 bases). The CDR3 consists of 14 residues. CDR1 MDHEN and CDR2 SYDVKM come from the germline V gene. V was shortened by 6 bases and J by 1 base, with 11 bases between the two germline ends.